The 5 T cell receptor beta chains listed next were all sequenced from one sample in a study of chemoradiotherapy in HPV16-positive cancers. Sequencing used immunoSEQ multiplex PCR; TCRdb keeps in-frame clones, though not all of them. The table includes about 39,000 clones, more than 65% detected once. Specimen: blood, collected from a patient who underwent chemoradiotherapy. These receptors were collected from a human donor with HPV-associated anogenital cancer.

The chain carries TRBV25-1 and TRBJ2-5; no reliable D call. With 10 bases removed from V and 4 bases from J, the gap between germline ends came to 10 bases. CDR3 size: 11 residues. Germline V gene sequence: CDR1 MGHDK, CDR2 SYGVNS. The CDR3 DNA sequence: TGTGCCACCTCGTCGGGAGAGACCCAGTACTTC. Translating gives CATSSGETQYF.

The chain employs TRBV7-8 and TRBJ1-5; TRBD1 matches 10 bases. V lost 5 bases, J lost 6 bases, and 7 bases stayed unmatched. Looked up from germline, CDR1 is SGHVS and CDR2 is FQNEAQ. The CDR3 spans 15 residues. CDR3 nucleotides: TGTGCCAGCAGCCATGGACAGGGGGGAGGTCAGCCCCAGCATTTT. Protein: CASSHGQGGGQPQHF.

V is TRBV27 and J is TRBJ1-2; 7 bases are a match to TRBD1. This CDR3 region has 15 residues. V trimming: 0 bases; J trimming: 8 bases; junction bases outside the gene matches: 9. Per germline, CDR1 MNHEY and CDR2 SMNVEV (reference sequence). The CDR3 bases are TGTGCCAGCAGTTTATCTCTGGACAGGTCTGTGGGCTACACCTTC. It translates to CASSLSLDRSVGYTF.

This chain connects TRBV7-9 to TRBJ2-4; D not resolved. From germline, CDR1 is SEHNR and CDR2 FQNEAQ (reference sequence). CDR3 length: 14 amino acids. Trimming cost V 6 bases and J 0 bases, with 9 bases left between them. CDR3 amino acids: CASRPILAKNIQYF. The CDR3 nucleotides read TGTGCCAGCAGACCAATACTAGCCAAAAACATTCAGTACTTC.

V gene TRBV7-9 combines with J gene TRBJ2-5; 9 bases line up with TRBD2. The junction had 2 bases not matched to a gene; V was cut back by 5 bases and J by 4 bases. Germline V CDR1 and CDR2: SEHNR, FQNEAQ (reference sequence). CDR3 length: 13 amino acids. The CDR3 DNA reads TGTGCCAGCAGCCCAGCGGGGGGAGAGACCCAGTACTTC. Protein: CASSPAGGETQYF.